This TCR beta chain was captured in a study of cytomegalovirus exposure and HLA in healthy donors. This table comes from immunoSEQ multiplex PCR, and its TCRdb copy is limited to in-frame clones, with some not included. The data show around 71,000 clones, approximately 93% seen once. V was clipped by 4 bases and J by 5 bases, with 16 bases between them. This CDR3 has 15 residues. Germline V lookup: CDR1 SGHKS, CDR2 YYEKEE (reference sequence). This clone was counted a single time. The chain couples TRBV5-5 to TRBJ1-5; D not certain. This TCR was sampled from a man between 18 and 35 years old in good health and CMV-seropositive. Sequenced: PBMCs. CDR3 region: CASSLTSSRDQPQHF. In DNA, the CDR3 is TGTGCCAGCAGCCTGACTTCGTCTCGGGATCAGCCCCAGCATTTT.